This T cell receptor beta chain comes out of a study of shared clonotypes between healthy human individuals. Donors, healthy HIV-negative adults, lacked recent acute infections or vaccinations. CD45RO+ cells went into CD8 memory alongside CCR7-negative CD45RA+ TemRA cells. Trimming removed 1 base from V and 1 base from J; junction bases left unmatched: 9. Looked up from germline, CDR1 is MGHRA and CDR2 is YSYEKL. This CDR3 is built from 18 residues. About this clone itself: The antigen is unknown.

Sequencing was performed with immunoSEQ multiplex PCR; in TCRdb, only in-frame clones are kept and a portion is missing. The sample gives around 100,000 clones, 67% of which show up once; over 20% is in the top ten. Study conclusions and caveats: Tissues were not sampled, only blood, and their repertoires likely differ. Sequencing of the sorted subsets was shown by rarefaction to be incomplete despite large depth.

This receptor was identified in a woman in her 30s in good health. What was sequenced was memory CD8+ T cells sorted from blood. Noted subset: CD45RO+ cells pooled with CCR7-negative TemRA cells. This rearrangement joins TRBV4-1 to TRBJ2-1; 8 bases align to TRBD1. The CDR3 protein is CASSQGAVTGESYNEQFF. CDR3 nucleotides: TGCGCCAGCAGCCAAGGGGCGGTGACAGGGGAGTCCTACAATGAGCAGTTCTTC.